The 29 T cell receptor beta chains in this list originate from one sample, sequenced in a study of blood T cell repertoires in COVID-19. Sequenced by immunoSEQ multiplex PCR; TCRdb stores in-frame clones only, minus some. Among some 180,000 clones listed, roughly 80% were seen once. Sequenced material: PBMCs or T cells enriched from blood (not recorded which). The receptors shown here come from a man aged 55 to 69 who had been exposed to COVID-19.

The genes are TRBV5-5 and TRBJ1-1; D is perhaps TRBD1 (6 bases). V was shortened by 4 bases and J by 1 base, with 14 bases between the two germline ends. CDR3 length: 15 amino acids. In germline, CDR1 is SGHKS, CDR2 YYEKEE (reference sequence). As DNA, the CDR3 is TGTGCCAGCAGCCCTTACGACAGGCCGAACACTGAAGCTTTCTTT. Amino acid sequence: CASSPYDRPNTEAFF.

The chain has TRBV4-1 and TRBJ2-3; 7 bases are a match to TRBD2. V shed 0 bases and J 2 bases; nucleotides not matched to a gene: 8. Germline CDR1 reads MGHRA; CDR2 reads YSYEKL. The CDR3 is 17 residues long. The CDR3 loop reads CASSQDVGGSFTDTQYF. CDR3 in DNA: TGCGCCAGCAGCCAAGACGTCGGGGGGAGTTTCACAGATACGCAGTATTTT.

This clone showed up just a few times. The V and J genes are TRBV2 and TRBJ2-3; TRBD2 agrees at 14 bases. J gave up 3 bases and V 7 bases, and 12 bases lay outside the gene matches. In germline, CDR1 is SNHLY, CDR2 FYNNEI. CDR3 length equals 18 residues. The CDR3 is CASKMRAGLAGVTDTQYF. The CDR3 nucleotides read TGTGCCAGCAAGATGAGAGCGGGACTAGCGGGAGTGACAGATACGCAGTATTTT. Full variable domain (missing parts from reference TRBV2 and TRBJ2-3): EPEVTQTPSHQVTQMGQEVILRCVPISNHLYFYWYRQILGQKVEFLVSFYNNEISEKSEIFDDQFSVERPDGSNFTLKIRSTKLEDSAMYFCASKMRAGLAGVTDTQYFGPGTRLTVL.

CDR3 DNA: TGTGCCAGCTCTCCCGGGACAGTTGCAACTAATGAAAAACTGTTTTTT. This sequence encodes CASSPGTVATNEKLFF. J is TRBJ1-4 and V is TRBV27; 7 bases line up with TRBD1. CDR1 and CDR2 from the germline V gene are MNHEY and SMNVEV (reference sequence). The CDR3 runs 16 residues. J lost 0 bases, V lost 8 bases, and 9 bases had no gene match. Filled out from reference TRBV27 and TRBJ1-4, the complete variable domain reads EAQVTQNPRYLITVTGKKLTVTCSQNMNHEYMSWYRQDPGLGLRQIYYSMNVEVTDKGDVPEGYKVSRKEKRNFPLILESPSPNQTSLYFCASSPGTVATNEKLFFGSGTQLSVL.

Concerning this clone itself: At one of its ends the junction is not consistent with the germline gene, which may arise from a read error. The gene calls are TRBV27 and TRBJ1-5, with D unclear. Looked up from germline, CDR1 is MNHEY and CDR2 is SMNVEV (reference sequence). The CDR3 runs to 13 residues. CDR3 amino acids: CASSLRSNQSQHF. The CDR3 coding sequence is TGTGCCAGCAGTTTGAGGAGCAATCAGTCCCAGCATTTT.

The CDR3 region is CSFLSGLADSSYNEQFF. Written as DNA, the CDR3 is TGCAGCTTCTTATCGGGGCTAGCGGACAGCTCCTACAATGAGCAGTTCTTC. V usage is TRBV29-1 and J usage is TRBJ2-1; a possible D gene is TRBD2 (7 bases). Germline CDR1 reads SQVTM; CDR2 reads ANQGSEA. This CDR3 contains 17 residues. V lost 8 bases, J lost 0 bases, and 23 bases lay in between.

Here the CDR3 DNA reads TGTGCCATCAAATGGGGCGGAAATGAGCAGTTCTTC. Translating gives CAIKWGGNEQFF. This chain joins TRBV10-3 and TRBJ2-1; maybe TRBD1 (5 bases). The length of the CDR3 is 12 residues. V was clipped by 7 bases and J by 7 bases, with 11 bases between them. From germline, CDR1 is ENHRY and CDR2 SYGVKD.

J is TRBJ2-3 and V is TRBV27; TRBD2 aligns across 7 bases. Germline V gives CDR1 MNHEY, CDR2 SMNVEV (reference sequence). Unmatched junction bases numbered 12, after V lost 6 bases and J lost 3 bases. CDR3 length equals 16 residues. The CDR3 reads CASRNSGASGTDTQYF. CDR3 in DNA: TGTGCCAGCAGAAACTCTGGGGCTAGCGGAACAGATACGCAGTATTTT.

The chain employs TRBV14 and TRBJ1-1; tentative D call: TRBD1 (6 bases). Trimming took 1 base from V and 1 from J, leaving 16 bases between them. Germline V gene sequence: CDR1 SGHDN, CDR2 FVKESK. The CDR3 is 17 residues long. Here the CDR3 reads CASSQVTGQSSNTEAFF. The CDR3 nucleotides are TGTGCCAGCAGCCAAGTTACCGGACAGTCGTCGAACACTGAAGCTTTCTTT.

This chain connects TRBV18 to TRBJ1-3; TRBD1 aligns across 10 bases. The CDR3 has 16 amino acids. Per the germline V gene, CDR1 is KGHSH and CDR2 is LQKENI. The ends lost 2 bases at V and 4 bases at J; junction bases unmatched: 5. The CDR3 nucleotides are TGTGCCAGCTCACCAAGGACAGGGGGTACAGGAAACACCATATATTTT. It yields the protein CASSPRTGGTGNTIYF.

This chain joins TRBV5-4 and TRBJ2-7; TRBD2 is a possible D gene (6 bases). The CDR3 sequence is 13 residues long. The V gene lost 3 bases and the J gene lost 5 bases, with 12 bases spanning the gap. In germline, CDR1 is SGHNT, CDR2 YYREEE (reference sequence). CDR3 region: CASSSPGSDEQYF. CDR3 DNA: TGTGCCAGCAGCTCTCCCGGGAGCGACGAGCAGTACTTC.

The chain employs TRBV7-8 and TRBJ1-2; D ambiguous. V lost 5 bases to trimming and J lost 8 bases, with 9 bases between them. CDR3 length: 11 residues. Per the germline V gene, CDR1 is SGHVS and CDR2 is FQNEAQ. CDR3 loop: CASSLYGGYTF. As DNA, the CDR3 is TGTGCCAGCAGCCTATACGGGGGCTACACCTTC.

This clone has just one count. V and J are TRBV21-1 and TRBJ2-7; TRBD2 reflects the table's D call only, with no check against the DNA. TRBV21-1 is recorded as a pseudogene. This CDR3 is built from 15 residues. The CDR3 is CASSKVGGPTYEQYF. As DNA, the CDR3 is TGTGCCAGCAGCAAAGTTGGCGGGCCAACCTACGAGCAGTACTTC.

As regards this clone: The sample holds other DNA sequences that translate to the same CDR3. V and J are TRBV5-1 and TRBJ1-4, with a tentative D call TRBD1 (6 bases). The CDR3 has 14 amino acids. Between the trimmed V and J ends, which lost 2 bases and 6 bases, there was a span of 11 bases. Per germline, CDR1 SGHRS and CDR2 YFSETQ. CDR3 loop: CASSFGRGDEKLFF. The CDR3 region has the DNA TGCGCCAGCAGCTTCGGCAGGGGAGATGAAAAACTGTTTTTT.

V is TRBV6-5 and J is TRBJ2-5, with D tentatively TRBD2 (6 bases). Germline V lookup: CDR1 MNHEY, CDR2 SVGAGI. Deletions cut 7 bases from V and 5 bases from J, with 17 bases between. The CDR3 consists of 14 residues. In DNA, the CDR3 is TGTGCCAGCACCAGGTGGGGGGAGCAGGAGACCCAGTACTTC. This gives the protein CASTRWGEQETQYF.

V is TRBV30 and J is TRBJ2-1; 11 bases agree with TRBD2. Germline V gene sequence: CDR1 GTSNPN, CDR2 SVGIG (reference sequence). V lost 2 bases, J lost 15 bases, and 9 bases stayed unmatched. This CDR3 spans 13 amino acids. The CDR3 nucleotides read TGTGCCTGGAGTTTGACTAGCGGGACCCCCCCGTTCTTC. This translates into CAWSLTSGTPPFF.

This clone was counted a single time. V and J are TRBV29-1 and TRBJ1-2; TRBD1 matches at 7 bases. The germline gives CDR1 SQVTM, CDR2 ANQGSEA. The CDR3 runs to 13 residues. Trimming removed 5 bases from V and 3 bases from J; junction bases left unmatched: 6. The CDR3: CSVSYQGDYGYTF. For the CDR3, the DNA is TGCAGCGTTTCATACCAGGGGGACTATGGCTACACCTTC.

The V and J genes are TRBV5-1 and TRBJ2-3, with 8 bases identical to TRBD2. V dropped 4 bases and J dropped 0; count of bases not matched to a gene: 10. CDR1 is SGHRS, CDR2 YFSETQ, per germline. The CDR3 extends over 17 amino acids. Here the CDR3 reads CASSPWTSQRSTDTQYF. CDR3 in DNA: TGCGCCAGCAGCCCGTGGACTAGCCAAAGGAGCACAGATACGCAGTATTTT.

The CDR3 region is CASSRTLGLLLSTDTQYF. CDR3 nucleotides: TGTGCCAGCAGCCGCACCCTCGGACTTCTCCTTAGCACAGATACGCAGTATTTT. The V gene is TRBV7-9, the J gene TRBJ2-3; a possible D gene is TRBD2 (5 bases). The germline V gene has CDR1 SEHNR and CDR2 FQNEAQ (reference sequence). Trimming shortened V by 5 bases and J by 0 bases, and 21 bases separated the two germline ends. The CDR3 loop spans 18 amino acids.

This sequence joins TRBV27 and TRBJ2-7; D might be TRBD1 (6 bases). Trimming pared 5 bases from V and 4 bases from J, leaving 21 bases between. The CDR3 runs to 16 residues. Germline V gives CDR1 MNHEY, CDR2 SMNVEV (reference sequence). The CDR3 DNA sequence: TGTGCCAGCAGTAAATCGGACTCCAGGGGTATATACGAGCAGTACTTC. It translates to CASSKSDSRGIYEQYF.

The chain carries TRBV5-1 and TRBJ1-6; unclear D gene. This CDR3 spans 15 amino acids. V lost 2 bases and J 9 bases, leaving 15 bases between the germline ends. Germline assignment: CDR1 SGHRS and CDR2 YFSETQ. This chain's CDR3 is CASSFGLRESSPLHF. CDR3 sequence (DNA): TGCGCCAGCAGCTTTGGGTTGAGGGAATCTTCACCCCTCCACTTT. Drawing the rest from reference TRBV5-1 and TRBJ1-6, the complete variable domain is KAGVTQTPRYLIKTRGQQVTLSCSPISGHRSVSWYQQTPGQGLQFLFEYFSETQRNKGNFPGRFSGRQFSNSRSEMNVSTLELGDSALYLCASSFGLRESSPLHFGNGTRLTVT.

This clone has a handful of counts. V and J are TRBV7-3 and TRBJ1-6; D uncertain. V lost 1 base and J 10 bases, leaving 8 bases between the germline ends. The CDR3 contains 13 residues. Germline lookup yields CDR1 SGHTA and CDR2 FQGTGA. This CDR3 is CASSLNLMSPLHF. Here the CDR3 DNA reads TGTGCCAGCAGCTTAAATCTTATGTCACCCCTCCACTTT.

V gene TRBV24-1 combines with J gene TRBJ1-5, with D perhaps TRBD1 (5 bases). This CDR3 contains 14 residues. Trimming shortened V by 9 bases and J by 3 bases, and 14 bases separated the two germline ends. Germline V gene lookup returns CDR1 KGHDR and CDR2 SFDVKD. This chain's CDR3 is CATRQGGNNQPQHF. The DNA of the CDR3 is TGTGCCACCCGTCAGGGCGGAAACAATCAGCCCCAGCATTTT.

This chain uses TRBV9 with TRBJ1-2; the D gene is possibly TRBD1 (5 bases). V shed 0 bases and J shed 7 bases, with 19 bases lying between them. Germline assignment: CDR1 SGDLS and CDR2 YYNGEE. CDR3 length: 16 amino acids. The CDR3 loop is CASSVDLAPGGFGYTF. The CDR3 DNA follows: TGTGCCAGCAGCGTAGACTTGGCCCCCGGGGGTTTTGGCTACACCTTC. Together with reference TRBV9 and TRBJ1-2, the CDR3 gives the full variable domain: DSGVTQTPKHLITATGQRVTLRCSPRSGDLSVYWYQQSLDQGLQFLIQYYNGEERAKGNILERFSAQQFPDLHSELNLSSLELGDSALYFCASSVDLAPGGFGYTFGSGTRLTVV.

This chain uses TRBV5-5 with TRBJ1-1, with D perhaps TRBD1 (5 bases). CDR3 length: 13 amino acids. Trimming left V 8 bases short and J 0 bases short, with 11 bases between. The V gene's germline CDR1 is SGHKS and CDR2 YYEKEE (reference sequence). This CDR3 is CASQGGMNTEAFF. The CDR3 DNA reads as TGTGCCAGTCAGGGAGGCATGAACACTGAAGCTTTCTTT.

The rearrangement links TRBV7-2 to TRBJ2-3; 11 nucleotides match TRBD2. Per germline, CDR1 SGHTA and CDR2 FQGNSA. The V gene end was trimmed by 3 bases and the J gene end by 6 bases; junction bases not matched to a gene: 8. This CDR3 is 16 amino acids long. This CDR3 is CASSFSLAGGDDTQYF. The CDR3 coding sequence is TGTGCCAGCAGCTTCTCCCTAGCGGGAGGCGACGATACGCAGTATTTT.

This rearrangement joins TRBV5-1 to TRBJ1-1; D call uncertain. Trimming left V 3 bases short and J 1 base short, with 10 bases between. The CDR3 consists of 14 residues. Per the germline V gene, CDR1 is SGHRS and CDR2 is YFSETQ. This CDR3 is CASSWEAGNTEAFF. The CDR3 DNA reads TGCGCCAGCAGCTGGGAGGCAGGGAACACTGAAGCTTTCTTT.

This clone was observed a few times. The chain employs TRBV6-2 or TRBV6-3 and TRBJ1-5, with D maybe TRBD1 (5 bases). Trimming removed 6 bases at V and 2 bases at J, with 20 bases between. Germline assignment: CDR1 MNHEY and CDR2 SVGEGT. The CDR3 totals 17 residues. The CDR3 sequence: CASSPLLGRGGNQPQHF. The CDR3 bases are TGTGCCAGCAGCCCCCTTCTGGGGCGGGGCGGCAATCAGCCCCAGCATTTT.

This chain links TRBV7-3 with TRBJ1-2, with D possibly being TRBD1 (6 bases). V was shortened by 6 bases and J by 2 bases, with 10 bases between the two germline ends. The CDR3 has 13 amino acids. CDR1 is SGHTA, CDR2 FQGTGA, per germline. This CDR3 is CASSNTGNYGYTF. In DNA, the CDR3 is TGTGCCAGCAGTAACACAGGGAACTATGGCTACACCTTC.